This T cell receptor beta chain came from a study of PD-1 blockade in classical Hodgkin lymphoma. Overall study results and limits: TCR diversity in CD4+, not CD8+, cells rose significantly by C4D1.

The V and J ends lost 0 bases and 8 bases respectively, with 20 bases between them. Germline assignment: CDR1 LGHNA and CDR2 YSLEER. The CDR3 extends over 17 amino acids. Relapses following autologous stem cell transplantation were seen in all patients, with brentuximab vedotin exposure varying. In regard to this clone: Antigen: not known.

Method: immunoSEQ multiplex PCR; TCRdb's copy keeps in-frame clones and lacks some. The repertoire has 12,000 to 15,000 clones, about 86% of them found once; the top ten carry about 4.8%. Specimen: peripheral blood mononuclear cells (PBMCs), collected at baseline. The rearrangement joins TRBV4-3 to TRBJ2-1, with D uncertain. The clonotype was recovered from a human donor with classical Hodgkin lymphoma. The CDR3 DNA reads as TGCGCCAGCAGCCAAGAACGCAGCGTTGTTATGTGGGATGAGCAGTTCTTC. Its translation: CASSQERSVVMWDEQFF.